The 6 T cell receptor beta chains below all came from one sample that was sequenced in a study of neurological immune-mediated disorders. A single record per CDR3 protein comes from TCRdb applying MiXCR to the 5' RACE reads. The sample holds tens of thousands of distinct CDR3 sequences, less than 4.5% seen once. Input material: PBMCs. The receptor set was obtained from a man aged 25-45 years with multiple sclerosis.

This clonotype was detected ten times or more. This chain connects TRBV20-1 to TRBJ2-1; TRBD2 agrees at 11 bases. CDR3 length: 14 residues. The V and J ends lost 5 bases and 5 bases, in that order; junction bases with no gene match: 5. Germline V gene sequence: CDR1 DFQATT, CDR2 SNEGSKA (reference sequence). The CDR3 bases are TGCAGTGCTCTCCGACTAGCGGGAAACAATGAGCAGTTCTTC. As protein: CSALRLAGNNEQFF.

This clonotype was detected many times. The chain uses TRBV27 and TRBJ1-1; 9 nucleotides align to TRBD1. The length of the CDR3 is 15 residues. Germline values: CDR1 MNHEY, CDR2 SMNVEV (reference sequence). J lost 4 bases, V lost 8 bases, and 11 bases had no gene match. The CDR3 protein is CASVPTGQGSTEAFF. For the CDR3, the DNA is TGTGCCAGCGTTCCGACGGGACAGGGTAGCACTGAAGCTTTCTTT.

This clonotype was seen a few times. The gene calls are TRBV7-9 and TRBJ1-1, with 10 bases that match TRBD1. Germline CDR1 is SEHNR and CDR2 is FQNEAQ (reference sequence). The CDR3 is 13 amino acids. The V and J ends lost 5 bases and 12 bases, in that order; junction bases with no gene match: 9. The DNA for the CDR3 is TGTGCCAGCAGCGAGACAGGGGGCGCGAGAACTTTCTTT. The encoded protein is CASSETGGARTFF.

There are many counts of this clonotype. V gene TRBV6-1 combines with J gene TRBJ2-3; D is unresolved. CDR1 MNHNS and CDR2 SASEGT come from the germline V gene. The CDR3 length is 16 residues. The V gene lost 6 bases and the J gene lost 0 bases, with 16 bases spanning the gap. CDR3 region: CASSRPAFFSTDTQYF. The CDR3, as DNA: TGTGCCAGCAGCCGCCCCGCATTTTTTAGCACAGATACGCAGTATTTT.

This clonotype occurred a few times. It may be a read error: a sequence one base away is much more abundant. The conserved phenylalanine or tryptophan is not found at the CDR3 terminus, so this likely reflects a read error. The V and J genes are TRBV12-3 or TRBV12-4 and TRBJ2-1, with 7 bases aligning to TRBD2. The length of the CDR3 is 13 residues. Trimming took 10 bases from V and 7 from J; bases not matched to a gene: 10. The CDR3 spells CATLGGSENEQFY. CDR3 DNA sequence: TGTGCCACTCTCGGCGGGAGCGAGAATGAGCAGTTCTAC.

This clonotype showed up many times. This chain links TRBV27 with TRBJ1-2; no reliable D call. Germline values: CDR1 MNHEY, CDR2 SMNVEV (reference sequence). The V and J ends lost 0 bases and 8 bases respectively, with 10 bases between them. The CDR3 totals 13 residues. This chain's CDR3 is CASSLSRIQGYTF. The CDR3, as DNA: TGTGCCAGCAGTTTATCGCGGATCCAAGGCTACACCTTC.